Listed here are 31 T cell receptor beta chains from one sample, sequenced in a study of OX40 agonist ivuxolimab in advanced cancers. Only in-frame clones appear in the TCRdb table, and some are missing; sequencing was by immunoSEQ multiplex PCR. The table has approximately 6,000 clones, roughly 80% seen once. The material sequenced was CD4+ or CD8+ T cells sorted from blood, taken in a trial of the OX40 agonist ivuxolimab. The receptor set was obtained from an adult with an advanced solid tumor such as melanoma, head and neck, liver or kidney cancer.

This clone showed up just once. The V and J genes are TRBV7-9 and TRBJ2-3; TRBD2 matches 10 bases. From germline, CDR1 is SEHNR and CDR2 FQNEAQ (reference sequence). Losses at the gene ends were 5 bases for V and 0 bases for J; bases not matched to a gene: 5. This CDR3 region has 16 residues. CDR3 residues: CASSALAGVSTDTQYF. The CDR3 region has the DNA TGTGCCAGCAGCGCGCTAGCGGGGGTGAGCACAGATACGCAGTATTTT.

As regards this clone: Within the sample, other DNA sequences also encode this same CDR3. The chain employs TRBV5-1 and TRBJ1-1; D not resolved. This CDR3 is built from 20 residues. V was trimmed by 1 base and J by 1 base, leaving 26 bases between them. Germline V gene sequence: CDR1 SGHRS, CDR2 YFSETQ. The CDR3 sequence: CASSLNADPGLIYPNTEAFF. The CDR3 DNA follows: TGCGCCAGCAGCTTGAACGCGGACCCCGGTCTTATTTATCCGAACACTGAAGCTTTCTTT.

V and J are TRBV28 and TRBJ2-7; D is perhaps TRBD1 (6 bases). Germline assignment: CDR1 MDHEN and CDR2 SYDVKM. This CDR3 spans 12 amino acids. V was trimmed by 7 bases and J by 9 bases, leaving 16 bases between them. The CDR3 spells CASTNPRGGQYF. The CDR3 nucleotides are TGTGCCAGCACAAACCCCAGGGGCGGGCAGTACTTC.

This clone was recorded only once. The genes are TRBV6-5 and TRBJ1-2, with 9 bases identical to TRBD1. The CDR3 contains 14 residues. Germline V gene data show CDR1 as MNHEY and CDR2 as SVGAGI. The ends lost 6 bases at V and 4 bases at J; junction bases unmatched: 6. CDR3 nucleotides: TGTGCCAGCAGAGAGGGGACAGGGCTCTATGGCTACACCTTC. It codes for CASREGTGLYGYTF.

The chain recombines TRBV6-9 with TRBJ1-1; possible D gene TRBD1, 6 bases. The ends were cut back, 4 bases at V and 6 bases at J, with 15 bases in the middle. Per germline, CDR1 MNHGY and CDR2 SVAAGI. The CDR3 contains 14 residues. CDR3 in amino acids: CASSSTGGVAEAFF. CDR3 DNA sequence: TGTGCCAGCAGTTCCACTGGGGGCGTCGCTGAAGCTTTCTTT.

This chain's CDR3 is CASSLDIRIPGSLNYGYTF. The CDR3 DNA is TGTGCCAGCAGCTTAGACATAAGAATTCCTGGCAGCCTTAACTATGGCTACACCTTC. The rearrangement links TRBV7-9 to TRBJ1-2; no definite D call. This CDR3 spans 19 amino acids. CDR1 and CDR2 (germline): SEHNR, FQNEAQ (reference sequence). The V and J ends lost 1 base and 1 base respectively, with 22 bases between them.

This rearrangement joins TRBV2 to TRBJ1-6; D gene uncertain. Trimming removed 0 bases from V and 9 bases from J, with 9 bases in between. This CDR3 is 14 amino acids long. Germline V CDR1 and CDR2: SNHLY, FYNNEI. The CDR3 is CASSEALAGSPLHF. CDR3 nucleotides: TGTGCCAGCAGTGAAGCGCTTGCGGGTTCACCCCTCCACTTT.

The rearrangement joins TRBV7-6 to TRBJ2-7, with D tentatively TRBD1 or TRBD2 (5 bases each). This CDR3 has 13 residues. Trimming removed 4 bases from V and 1 base from J, with 8 bases in between. Per germline, CDR1 SGHVS and CDR2 FNYEAQ. The CDR3 loop is CASSSGPSYEQYF. As DNA, the CDR3 is TGTGCCAGCAGCTCGGGACCTTCCTACGAGCAGTACTTC. The variable domain in full, completed from reference TRBV7-6 and TRBJ2-7, reads GAGVSQSPRYKVTKRGQDVALRCDPISGHVSLYWYRQALGQGPEFLTYFNYEAQQDKSGLPNDRFSAERPEGSISTLTIQRTEQRDSAMYRCASSSGPSYEQYFGPGTRLTVT.

The chain employs TRBV28 and TRBJ2-7; 8 positions agree with TRBD2. The J segment lost 11 bases and the V segment lost 5 bases, leaving 8 bases of the junction unmatched. CDR3 size: 12 residues. In germline, CDR1 is MDHEN, CDR2 SYDVKM. The CDR3 bases are TGTGCCAGCAGTCCTCCGGGGGGGTCGGAGTACTTC. Its translation is CASSPPGGSEYF.

The rearrangement uses TRBV7-6 and TRBJ2-5, with a tentative D call TRBD1 (6 bases). The CDR3 is made up of 14 amino acids. Trimming cost V 2 bases and J 3 bases, with 10 bases left between them. The germline V gene has CDR1 SGHVS and CDR2 FNYEAQ. CDR3 DNA: TGTGCCAGCAGCTTATTCAGGGGAAAAGAGACCCAGTACTTC. Its translation: CASSLFRGKETQYF.

This clone turned up a few times. This chain connects TRBV7-2 to TRBJ2-1, with D maybe TRBD1 (6 bases). The CDR3 length is 14 residues. Trimming left V 4 bases short and J 4 bases short, with 11 bases between. CDR1 is SGHTA, CDR2 FQGNSA, per germline. CDR3 sequence reads: CASSYPQGYNEQFF. In DNA, the CDR3 is TGTGCCAGCAGCTATCCGCAGGGGTACAATGAGCAGTTCTTC.

The chain recombines TRBV27 with TRBJ1-4; D uncertain. The germline V and J ends were trimmed by 3 bases and 3 bases, with 8 bases remaining between them. This CDR3 is 14 amino acids long. In germline, CDR1 is MNHEY, CDR2 SMNVEV (reference sequence). The CDR3, as DNA: TGTGCCAGCAGTTTTAGGCAGTCTAATGAAAAACTGTTTTTT. Translation gives CASSFRQSNEKLFF.

This chain uses TRBV7-9 with TRBJ1-1; unclear D gene. This CDR3 spans 13 amino acids. Trimming shortened V by 11 bases and J by 3 bases, and 16 bases separated the two germline ends. From germline, CDR1 is SEHNR and CDR2 FQNEAQ (reference sequence). The CDR3 region is CAAAGPSDTEAFF. Here the CDR3 DNA reads TGTGCCGCAGCCGGGCCATCAGACACTGAAGCTTTCTTT. Drawing the rest from reference TRBV7-9 and TRBJ1-1, the complete variable domain is DTGVSQNPRHKITKRGQNVTFRCDPISEHNRLYWYRQTLGQGPEFLTYFQNEAQLEKSRLLSDRFSAERPKGSFSTLEIQRTEQGDSAMYLCAAAGPSDTEAFFGQGTRLTVV.

V gene TRBV30 combines with J gene TRBJ1-2; D uncertain. CDR1 and CDR2 from the germline V gene are GTSNPN and SVGIG (reference sequence). The CDR3 covers 14 residues. Trimming left V 5 bases short and J 0 bases short, with 13 bases between. DNA for the CDR3: TGTGCCTGGGACTGGTCCTTAGCTAACTATGGCTACACCTTC. Its translation: CAWDWSLANYGYTF.

The chain joins TRBV19 to TRBJ2-3; D could derive from TRBD1 or TRBD2 (5 bases each). The CDR3 runs 18 residues. Germline assignment: CDR1 LNHDA and CDR2 SQIVND (reference sequence). With 6 bases removed from V and 2 bases from J, the gap between germline ends came to 24 bases. Written as DNA, the CDR3 is TGTGCCAGTAGCAGGAAGGCCACGGGGCATCCCCCCACAGATACGCAGTATTTT. Its protein product is CASSRKATGHPPTDTQYF.

This clone has just a few counts. V is TRBV5-1 and J is TRBJ1-1; D not resolved. The CDR3 spans 15 residues. Germline V gene data show CDR1 as SGHRS and CDR2 as YFSETQ. Trimming shortened V by 0 bases and J by 4 bases, and 13 bases separated the two germline ends. Written as DNA, the CDR3 is TGCGCCAGCAGCTTGGGTGTAAATAGGATCACTGAAGCTTTCTTT. Encoded protein: CASSLGVNRITEAFF.

A few counts support this clone. This sequence joins TRBV18 and TRBJ2-5; perhaps TRBD2 as D (5 bases). CDR1 is KGHSH, CDR2 LQKENI, per germline. There are 13 residues in the CDR3. V was clipped by 3 bases and J by 7 bases, with 12 bases between them. DNA for the CDR3: TGTGCCAGCTCACCCGAGGGTGAGGGGACCCAGTACTTC. The encoded protein is CASSPEGEGTQYF.

Details on this clone: Other DNA sequences from this sample encode an identical CDR3 as well. The rearrangement uses TRBV27 and TRBJ2-5; D may be TRBD1 (5 bases). Germline CDR1 and CDR2: MNHEY and SMNVEV (reference sequence). CDR3 length equals 14 residues. V lost 5 bases, J lost 0 bases, and 10 bases lay in between. The chain's CDR3 is CASSTLGDQETQYF. DNA of the CDR3: TGTGCCAGCAGTACCCTAGGGGACCAAGAGACCCAGTACTTC.

This clone was picked up one time. The chain uses TRBV19 and TRBJ1-2; the match to TRBD1 covers 12 bases. V trimming: 4 bases; J trimming: 6 bases; junction bases outside the gene matches: 9. Germline-derived CDR1 and CDR2 are LNHDA and SQIVND (reference sequence). The CDR3 contains 16 residues. In DNA, the CDR3 is TGTGCCAGTAGTACCGGCCCCGGGACAGGGGGCCATGGCTACACCTTC. Protein product: CASSTGPGTGGHGYTF.

This clone turned up a few times. This sequence joins TRBV7-2 and TRBJ1-2; D may be TRBD1 (6 bases). V lost 0 bases and J 8 bases, leaving 19 bases between the germline ends. The germline gives CDR1 SGHTA, CDR2 FQGNSA. The CDR3 is 16 residues long. CDR3 nucleotide sequence: TGTGCCAGCAGCTTAGCGCTGGGGGGCAGGGAGGGCGGCTACACCTTC. It codes for CASSLALGGREGGYTF.

The chain recombines TRBV6-5 with TRBJ1-1, with a weak D call TRBD1 (5 bases). The CDR3 is 15 residues long. Trimming cost V 5 bases and J 0 bases, with 13 bases left between them. Per the germline V gene, CDR1 is MNHEY and CDR2 is SVGAGI. This chain's CDR3 is CASSAQGLLNTEAFF. The CDR3 bases are TGTGCCAGCAGTGCTCAGGGTCTCTTGAACACTGAAGCTTTCTTT.

This chain uses TRBV29-1 with TRBJ1-3; D remains unclear. This CDR3 has 12 residues. Trimming cost V 4 bases and J 0 bases, with 4 bases left between them. From germline, CDR1 is SQVTM and CDR2 ANQGSEA. CDR3 in amino acids: CSVASSGNTIYF. CDR3 DNA: TGCAGCGTTGCCAGCTCTGGAAACACCATATATTTT.

The chain combines TRBV6-1 with TRBJ2-3; tentative D call: TRBD1 (5 bases). V lost 5 bases to trimming and J lost 2 bases, with 14 bases between them. Germline-derived CDR1 and CDR2 are MNHNS and SASEGT. The CDR3 has 15 amino acids. CDR3 nucleotides: TGTGCCAGCAGTTTAGGGGCGATTACCACAGATACGCAGTATTTT. Translating gives CASSLGAITTDTQYF.

The V gene is TRBV27, the J gene TRBJ2-3; possibly TRBD1 for D (5 bases). Trimming took 5 bases from V and 2 from J, leaving 17 bases between them. This CDR3 comprises 16 residues. Per germline, CDR1 MNHEY and CDR2 SMNVEV (reference sequence). The CDR3 bases are TGTGCCAGCAGTCTCGGTGTAGGGGTAAACACAGATACGCAGTATTTT. This translates into CASSLGVGVNTDTQYF.

The chain has TRBV4-3 and TRBJ2-2, with 7 nucleotides matching TRBD2. From germline, CDR1 is LGHNA and CDR2 YSLEER. The CDR3 has 16 amino acids. Unmatched junction bases numbered 10, after V lost 7 bases and J lost 2 bases. This CDR3 reads CASTSGLADNTGELFF. In nucleotides, the CDR3 is TGCGCCAGCACTTCGGGGCTAGCGGATAACACCGGGGAGCTGTTTTTT.

CDR3 coding DNA: TGTGCCAGCAGTTACGGGGGCCGGTACAATGAGCAGTTCTTC. It codes for CASSYGGRYNEQFF. The genes are TRBV6-5 and TRBJ2-1; D possibly corresponds to TRBD1 (6 bases). Germline V gene data show CDR1 as MNHEY and CDR2 as SVGAGI. With 2 bases removed from V and 4 bases from J, the gap between germline ends came to 9 bases. This CDR3 spans 14 amino acids.

The chain uses TRBV7-8 and TRBJ2-5; TRBD2 is a possible D gene (7 bases). CDR3 length: 16 residues. With 3 bases removed from V and 4 bases from J, the gap between germline ends came to 18 bases. In germline, CDR1 is SGHVS, CDR2 FQNEAQ. The CDR3 spells CASSFLTGGLGETQYF. CDR3 nucleotides: TGTGCCAGCAGCTTTCTGACGGGGGGCCTCGGAGAGACCCAGTACTTC.

Worth noting for this clone: An end of the junction does not agree with germline; a read error may underlie this. Other nucleotide sequences from this sample produce the same CDR3. The rearrangement uses TRBV27 and TRBJ1-4; D is undetermined. The CDR3 totals 15 residues. Per the germline V gene, CDR1 is MNHEY and CDR2 is SMNVEV (reference sequence). The CDR3 protein is CASSLWAGENEKLFF. As DNA, the CDR3 is TGTGCCAGCAGTTTATGGGCAGGCGAAAATGAAAAACTGTTTTTC. The entire variable domain, with the rest obtained from reference TRBV27 and TRBJ1-4, is as follows: EAQVTQNPRYLITVTGKKLTVTCSQNMNHEYMSWYRQDPGLGLRQIYYSMNVEVTDKGDVPEGYKVSRKEKRNFPLILESPSPNQTSLYFCASSLWAGENEKLFFGSGTQLSVL.

The J gene is TRBJ2-2, the V gene TRBV7-9; 7 bases map to TRBD1. V dropped 4 bases and J dropped 1; count of bases not matched to a gene: 9. Germline assignment: CDR1 SEHNR and CDR2 FQNEAQ (reference sequence). This CDR3 is built from 17 residues. The CDR3 reads CASSSPGGIKNTGELFF. The CDR3 DNA sequence: TGTGCCAGCAGCTCACCAGGGGGAATAAAGAACACCGGGGAGCTGTTTTTT.

CDR3 in amino acids: CASSSGGQTYGYTF. Written as DNA, the CDR3 is TGTGCCAGCAGTTCGGGGGGACAGACTTATGGCTACACCTTC. The chain recombines TRBV6-5 with TRBJ1-2; 7 nucleotides line up with TRBD1. CDR1 is MNHEY, CDR2 SVGAGI, per germline. Trimming took 4 bases from V and 5 from J; bases not matched to a gene: 7. The CDR3 has 14 residues.

CDR3 residues: CASSERGDNYEQYF. In DNA form, the CDR3 reads TGTGCCAGCAGTGAACGGGGCGACAATTACGAGCAGTACTTC. The chain links TRBV6-1 to TRBJ2-7; the D call may be TRBD1 or TRBD2 (5 bases each). The CDR3 contains 14 residues. The V and J ends lost 2 bases and 4 bases respectively, with 12 bases between them. CDR1 is MNHNS and CDR2 is SASEGT in the germline V gene.